The 24 T cell receptor beta chains below come from one sample, sequenced in a study of blood T cell repertoires in COVID-19. Libraries were prepared by immunoSEQ multiplex PCR; TCRdb keeps only in-frame clonotypes and omits some of them. The table records 200,000 to 300,000 clones, roughly 85% of them present only once. Specimen: PBMCs or T cells enriched from blood (not recorded which). Receptor source: a woman in her 50s with acute COVID-19.

CDR3 in DNA: TGTGCCAGCAGCTTGGTGGGAGAGCGGGGGGGCACAGATACGCAGTATTTT. Its translation is CASSLVGERGGTDTQYF. V gene TRBV5-6 combines with J gene TRBJ2-3; 9 bases match TRBD2. Germline V gene data show CDR1 as SGHDT and CDR2 as YYEEEE. V shed 0 bases and J 1 base; nucleotides not matched to a gene: 6. The CDR3 is 17 residues long. The full variable domain, rest sourced from reference TRBV5-6 and TRBJ2-3, is DAGVTQSPTHLIKTRGQQVTLRCSPKSGHDTVSWYQQALGQGPQFIFQYYEEEERQRGNFPDRFSGHQFPNYSSELNVNALLLGDSALYLCASSLVGERGGTDTQYFGPGTRLTVL.

About this clone: The sample carries other DNA sequences with the same CDR3. The chain combines TRBV15 with TRBJ1-3; TRBD1 is a possible D gene (5 bases). Trimming stripped 1 base from V and 2 bases from J, with 6 bases between. The CDR3 is 14 residues long. The germline gives CDR1 LNHNV, CDR2 YYDKDF (reference sequence). The CDR3 DNA is TGTGCCACCAGCAGAGGGGGCGCTGGAAACACCATATATTTT. Its translation: CATSRGGAGNTIYF.

The gene calls are TRBV4-2 and TRBJ2-3, with D unclear. The CDR3 runs 16 residues. Between the trimmed V and J ends, which lost 0 bases and 3 bases, there was a span of 13 bases. Germline CDR1 and CDR2: LGHNA and YNFKEQ. The CDR3 bases are TGTGCCAGCAGCCAAGAAAGCTCGCCCCGTACAGATACGCAGTATTTT. Residues: CASSQESSPRTDTQYF.

This clone was seen more than once but under ten times. The V call is TRBV19, the J call TRBJ1-5; D may be TRBD1 (6 bases). V was trimmed by 9 bases and J by 0 bases, leaving 12 bases between them. Germline loops: CDR1 LNHDA, CDR2 SQIVND (reference sequence). The CDR3 consists of 14 residues. In DNA, the CDR3 is TGTGCCAGCCGCGGACAGTATAGCAATCAGCCCCAGCATTTT. This gives the protein CASRGQYSNQPQHF.

J is TRBJ1-4 and V is TRBV6-5, with TRBD1 matching 10 bases. From germline, CDR1 is MNHEY and CDR2 SVGAGI. The CDR3 runs 15 residues. Germline trimming cut 0 bases from V and 6 bases from J; bases unmatched to any gene: 1. The CDR3 coding sequence is TGTGCCAGCAGTTACTCGGGACAGGGGCATGAAAAACTGTTTTTT. Protein product: CASSYSGQGHEKLFF.

The rearrangement uses TRBV4-3 and TRBJ2-5; TRBD2 matches 13 bases. V shed 4 bases and J 3 bases; nucleotides not matched to a gene: 2. This CDR3 is built from 15 residues. CDR1 is LGHNA and CDR2 is YSLEER in the germline V gene. The CDR3 loop is CASSLGTSGEETQYF. CDR3 nucleotide sequence: TGCGCCAGCAGCCTCGGGACTAGCGGGGAAGAGACCCAGTACTTC.

The V and J genes are TRBV30 and TRBJ1-1, with D possibly matching TRBD1 (5 bases). The CDR3 sequence is 15 residues long. Trimming left V 1 base short and J 5 bases short, with 17 bases between. Germline CDR1 reads GTSNPN; CDR2 reads SVGIG (reference sequence). The CDR3 is CAWSEFTGGGTEAFF. CDR3 sequence (DNA): TGTGCCTGGAGTGAGTTCACGGGGGGTGGGACTGAAGCTTTCTTT.

The rearrangement joins TRBV5-1 to TRBJ1-4; 9 nucleotides align to TRBD1. The CDR3 is made up of 16 amino acids. The V gene end was trimmed by 4 bases and the J gene end by 3 bases; junction bases not matched to a gene: 7. CDR1 and CDR2 from the germline V gene are SGHRS and YFSETQ. CDR3 sequence (DNA): TGCGCCAGCAGCCTAACCCGGGACAGGGCTAATGAAAAACTGTTTTTT. Encoded protein: CASSLTRDRANEKLFF.

This chain links TRBV5-1 with TRBJ1-2; possibly TRBD1 for D (6 bases). The length of the CDR3 is 18 residues. Between the trimmed V and J ends, which lost 0 bases and 0 bases, there was a span of 18 bases. In germline, CDR1 is SGHRS, CDR2 YFSETQ. CDR3 bases: TGCGCCAGCAGCTTGGGACAGGTACTTCTCTCCACTAACTATGGCTACACCTTC. Protein sequence: CASSLGQVLLSTNYGYTF. Full variable domain (remainder filled in from reference TRBV5-1 and TRBJ1-2): KAGVTQTPRYLIKTRGQQVTLSCSPISGHRSVSWYQQTPGQGLQFLFEYFSETQRNKGNFPGRFSGRQFSNSRSEMNVSTLELGDSALYLCASSLGQVLLSTNYGYTFGSGTRLTVV.

Here the CDR3 DNA reads TGTGCCAGCACCCGATTGTGGGGCACTGGGGCCAACGTCCTGACTTTC. This sequence encodes CASTRLWGTGANVLTF. The rearrangement joins TRBV7-9 to TRBJ2-6; possibly TRBD1 for D (5 bases). The CDR3 spans 16 residues. Germline lookup yields CDR1 SEHNR and CDR2 FQNEAQ (reference sequence). V lost 7 bases, J lost 2 bases, and 15 bases lay in between.

This sequence joins TRBV7-2 and TRBJ1-3; D call uncertain. CDR3 length equals 11 residues. V was cut by 11 bases and J by 1 base, with 6 bases left in between. CDR1 and CDR2 (germline): SGHTA, FQGNSA. The CDR3 region has the DNA TGTGCCTTATTTTCTGGAAACACCATATATTTT. Translation gives CALFSGNTIYF.

The rearrangement joins TRBV11-3 to TRBJ2-1; possibly TRBD2 for D (5 bases). There are 15 residues in the CDR3. The ends were cut back, 4 bases at V and 4 bases at J, with 14 bases in the middle. Germline CDR1 and CDR2: SGHNT and YENEEA. CDR3: CASSSREKGYNEQFF. The CDR3 DNA is TGTGCCAGCAGCTCGAGGGAAAAAGGGTACAATGAGCAGTTCTTC.

This rearrangement joins TRBV25-1 to TRBJ1-1, with a possible D match to TRBD1 (6 bases). The germline gives CDR1 MGHDK, CDR2 SYGVNS. The CDR3 is made up of 14 amino acids. Trimming removed 6 bases from V and 3 bases from J, with 14 bases in between. The DNA of the CDR3 is TGTGCCAGCAGGGCCAACAGGGCCCACACTGAAGCTTTCTTT. It specifies CASRANRAHTEAFF.

The chain joins TRBV18 to TRBJ2-6, with a weak D call TRBD1 (6 bases). The germline V gene has CDR1 KGHSH and CDR2 LQKENI. Trimming removed 3 bases from V and 3 bases from J, with 18 bases in between. This CDR3 spans 18 amino acids. For the CDR3, the DNA is TGTGCCAGCTCACCCTCTTTGGTGGGGGCAAGTGGGGCCAACGTCCTGACTTTC. Translating gives CASSPSLVGASGANVLTF.

The gene calls are TRBV7-2 and TRBJ2-7; TRBD2 agrees at 8 bases. The CDR3 has 14 residues. In germline, CDR1 is SGHTA, CDR2 FQGNSA. V shed 3 bases, J shed 4 bases, and the junction held 5 bases outside the gene matches. In DNA, the CDR3 is TGTGCCAGCAGCTTTACGGGAGGGTCGTACGAGCAGTACTTC. Protein: CASSFTGGSYEQYF.

The rearrangement joins TRBV20-1 to TRBJ2-2; the D is unclear. CDR1 is DFQATT and CDR2 is SNEGSKA in the germline V gene (reference sequence). The CDR3 has 14 amino acids. V gave up 3 bases and J gave up 0 bases, with 8 bases separating them. The CDR3 DNA reads TGCAGTGCTAGTAGTACTCCGAACACCGGGGAGCTGTTTTTT. Translation gives CSASSTPNTGELFF.

This chain's CDR3 is CASSPGGTGVIEQYF. The CDR3 DNA reads TGTGCCAGCAGCCCCGGAGGGACAGGGGTAATCGAGCAGTACTTC. The J gene is TRBJ2-7, the V gene TRBV7-9; 10 bases agree with TRBD1. Trimming cost V 5 bases and J 6 bases; bases outside gene matches: 10. This CDR3 is built from 15 residues. Germline V lookup: CDR1 SEHNR, CDR2 FQNEAQ (reference sequence).

The J gene is TRBJ1-1, the V gene TRBV12-3 or TRBV12-4, with unresolved D. This CDR3 has 13 amino acids. The ends were cut back, 7 bases at V and 3 bases at J, with 12 bases in the middle. CDR3 in amino acids: CASTARGDTEAFF. The DNA for the CDR3 is TGTGCCAGCACCGCACGCGGGGACACTGAAGCTTTCTTT.

The rearrangement links TRBV4-3 to TRBJ1-2; D perhaps matches TRBD1 (5 bases). The germline V and J ends were trimmed by 0 bases and 4 bases, with 12 bases remaining between them. CDR3 length: 15 residues. The germline gives CDR1 LGHNA, CDR2 YSLEER. This CDR3 is CASSQDPGRAYGYTF. CDR3 DNA: TGCGCCAGCAGCCAAGATCCCGGCAGGGCCTATGGCTACACCTTC.

This clone has only a few counts. J is TRBJ2-7 and V is TRBV10-1; D not resolved. V lost 2 bases to trimming and J lost 4 bases, with 6 bases between them. Germline CDR1 and CDR2: WNHNN and SYGVQD (reference sequence). This CDR3 has 12 amino acids. CDR3 coding DNA: TGCGCCAGCAGTGAGGACAATTACGAGCAGTACTTC. It is translated as CASSEDNYEQYF.

The chain is built from TRBV5-4 and TRBJ2-1, with D maybe TRBD1 (6 bases). V lost 1 base and J lost 1, with 9 bases in between. The CDR3 contains 15 residues. Per germline, CDR1 SGHNT and CDR2 YYREEE (reference sequence). As DNA, the CDR3 is TGTGCCAGCAGCTTGCAACAGGGATCCTACAATGAGCAGTTCTTC. The encoded protein is CASSLQQGSYNEQFF.

V usage is TRBV5-1 and J usage is TRBJ2-2; 7 positions match TRBD1. J gave up 5 bases and V 5 bases, and 3 bases lay outside the gene matches. This CDR3 comprises 13 residues. Germline V gene data show CDR1 as SGHRS and CDR2 as YFSETQ. For the CDR3, the DNA is TGCGCCAGCAGGATACAGGGGACCGGGGAGCTGTTTTTT. Amino acid sequence: CASRIQGTGELFF.

The chain uses TRBV2 and TRBJ1-2; TRBD1 matches at 9 bases. The trim removed 7 bases at V and 8 bases at J, leaving 11 bases unmatched. CDR1 and CDR2 from the germline V gene are SNHLY and FYNNEI. The length of the CDR3 is 14 residues. The CDR3: CASTPMGQGEGYTF. The CDR3 bases are TGTGCCAGCACCCCCATGGGACAGGGTGAAGGCTACACCTTC.

The DNA for the CDR3 is TGTGCCAGCAGCCATGGAGACAGGGCGCGGGAAAAACTGTTTTTT. Its translation is CASSHGDRAREKLFF. The chain couples TRBV3-1 (or the pseudogene TRBV3-2) to TRBJ1-4, with 7 bases identical to TRBD1. This CDR3 region has 15 residues. With 3 bases clipped from V and 8 bases from J, the junction kept 9 bases outside the gene matches. Germline CDR1 and CDR2: LGHDT and YNNKEL (reference sequence).